This is a list of T cell receptor beta chains from one sample in a study of technical replicates of blood from several donors. Here immunoSEQ multiplex PCR was the method, and the copy in TCRdb shows in-frame clones only, minus some. The sample comprises about 93,000 clones, 95% of which are singletons, and over 0.25% rests with the top ten. Sequencing input: T cells isolated from PBMCs. The source is a human donor in good health. CDR3s include the opening cysteine and the closing phenylalanine or tryptophan. A D gene is named only where the DNA matches it firmly. Clone size is stated in some rows and not others, as once, few, many or a class when expanded.

J: TRBJ2-2
V: TRBV7-6
size: .
D: .
DNA: TGTGCCAGCAGCTCCCCAATTGTCAGGGATAGGATGTTCACCGGGGAGCTGTTTTTT
CDR3: CASSSPIVRDRMFTGELFF

J: TRBJ2-5
V: TRBV19
size: .
D: TRBD2
DNA: TGTGCCAGTAGTATTTCGGGGGGGCCGGAGACCCAGTACTTC
CDR3: CASSISGGPETQYF

J: TRBJ2-7
V: TRBV5-4
size: .
D: .
DNA: TGTGCCAGCAGCTTGACAGACCGCTCCTACGAGCAGTACTTC
CDR3: CASSLTDRSYEQYF

J: TRBJ2-3
V: TRBV28
size: .
D: TRBD2
DNA: TGTGCCAGCAGTCCCCGTGGAGCGGGGCGCACAGATACGCAGTATTTT
CDR3: CASSPRGAGRTDTQYF

J: TRBJ2-1
V: TRBV4-1
size: .
D: TRBD1
DNA: TGCGCCAGCAGCCAACTAGACAGGGCAGTAGTGAACAATGAGCAGTTCTTC
CDR3: CASSQLDRAVVNNEQFF

J: TRBJ2-7
V: TRBV18
size: .
D: .
DNA: TGTGCCAGCTCACCACGGTCACAGGGCGGCTACGAGCAGTACTTC
CDR3: CASSPRSQGGYEQYF

J: TRBJ2-7
V: TRBV6-4
size: once
D: TRBD2
DNA: TGTGCCAGCAGTGAGGTAGCGGGAGCCTACGAGCAGTACTTC
CDR3: CASSEVAGAYEQYF

J: TRBJ2-3
V: TRBV6-5
size: .
D: .
DNA: TGTGCCAGCAGTTACCAGGGGCCCCCGGCAGATACGCAGTATTTT
CDR3: CASSYQGPPADTQYF

J: TRBJ1-1
V: TRBV4-1
size: .
D: TRBD1
DNA: TGCGCCAGCACCCAAACTGGACAGGCCTCAGCTTTCTTT
CDR3: CASTQTGQASAFF

J: TRBJ2-2
V: TRBV6-5
size: .
D: TRBD1
DNA: TGTGCCAGCAGCGGTGGACAGGGACGGTCCGGGGAGCTGTTTTTT
CDR3: CASSGGQGRSGELFF

J: TRBJ1-1
V: TRBV20-1
size: once
D: .
DNA: TGCAGTGCTAGAGTAGTCACTGAAGCTTTCTTT
CDR3: CSARVVTEAFF

J: TRBJ1-3
V: TRBV4-2
size: .
D: .
DNA: TGTGCCAGCAGCCAAGTATGGAGCTCTGGAAACACCATATATTTT
CDR3: CASSQVWSSGNTIYF

J: TRBJ1-1
V: TRBV6-6
size: .
D: .
DNA: TGTGCCAGCAGTTACTCGATTTTTACCGGGGAGGCTTTCTTT
CDR3: CASSYSIFTGEAFF

J: TRBJ2-7
V: TRBV6-5
size: .
D: .
DNA: TGTGCCAGCAGCCCAGGACCCAGGGTGCAGTACTTC
CDR3: CASSPGPRVQYF

J: TRBJ2-7
V: TRBV6-5
size: .
D: TRBD2
DNA: TGTGCCAGCAGTTATGGGACTAGCGGTTACGAGCAGTACTTC
CDR3: CASSYGTSGYEQYF

J: TRBJ2-5
V: TRBV9
size: .
D: TRBD2
DNA: TGTGCCAGCAGCCGCGATAGCGGGGGGGCGGAGACCCAGTACTTC
CDR3: CASSRDSGGAETQYF

J: TRBJ1-1
V: TRBV2
size: .
D: .
DNA: TGTGCCAGCGCCGTCGCTACCGTGGATACAGCCATGAACACTGAAGCTTTCTTT
CDR3: CASAVATVDTAMNTEAFF

J: TRBJ2-1
V: TRBV30
size: .
D: .
DNA: TGTGCCGGGGCGGGCAGGGGCCATGAGCAGTTCTTC
CDR3: CAGAGRGHEQFF

J: TRBJ2-7
V: TRBV11-3
size: .
D: .
DNA: TGTGCCAGCAGCCCTGGCTGGGCCGGGGACGAGCAGTACTTC
CDR3: CASSPGWAGDEQYF

J: TRBJ2-1
V: TRBV4-1
size: once
D: TRBD1
DNA: TGCGCCAGCAGCCGAGGACAGGGGGCATCGGATGAGCAGTTCTTC
CDR3: CASSRGQGASDEQFF

J: TRBJ1-3
V: TRBV19
size: .
D: TRBD1
DNA: TGTGCCAGTAGTTCAGGGGGCGGTGGAAACACCATATATTTT
CDR3: CASSSGGGGNTIYF

J: TRBJ2-7
V: TRBV19
size: once
D: TRBD1
DNA: TGTGCCAGTAGTATATCCCCTCTACAGGGGGCGCTGGAGCCTCCAGCCTACGAGCAGTACTTC
CDR3: CASSISPLQGALEPPAYEQYF

J: TRBJ2-1
V: TRBV5-6
size: few
D: TRBD2
DNA: TGTGCCAGCAGCACACGGGGGGGCTACAATGAGCAGTTCTTC
CDR3: CASSTRGGYNEQFF